The 30 T cell receptor beta chains reported below all come from one sample, sequenced in a study of T-cell reconstitution after alpha-beta-depleted transplantation in children. Unique molecular identifiers were incorporated into the prepared TCRbeta library. TCRdb re-derived calls from the PCR reads in MiXCR, one entry per CDR3 protein. Of 450,000 to 600,000 distinct CDR3 sequences detected, around 19% appear once; the ten largest clones hold more than 2.5%. The starting material was PBMCs from the stem cell graft donor, obtained from the stem cell graft. The source is a human donor who donated a stem cell graft to a child with acute lymphoblastic leukemia.

This clonotype has a handful of counts. This chain links TRBV6-1 with TRBJ2-5; 8 nucleotides line up with TRBD1. V gave up 3 bases and J gave up 5 bases; unmatched junction bases: 8. Germline loops: CDR1 MNHNS, CDR2 SASEGT. This CDR3 comprises 15 residues. Here the CDR3 reads CASSEDRAPFETQYF. CDR3 in DNA: TGTGCCAGCAGTGAGGACAGGGCACCGTTTGAGACCCAGTACTTC.

This clonotype was seen a few times. CDR3 sequence reads: CSARDRGYQPQHF. The CDR3, as DNA: TGCAGTGCTAGGGACAGGGGGTATCAGCCCCAGCATTTT. This chain joins TRBV20-1 and TRBJ1-5; 10 bases are shared with TRBD1. The germline CDR1 and CDR2 sequences are DFQATT and SNEGSKA (reference sequence). The CDR3 totals 13 residues. With 3 bases clipped from V and 5 bases from J, the junction kept 1 base outside the gene matches.

This clonotype has just a few counts. The chain couples TRBV7-6 to TRBJ2-7; D remains ambiguous. This CDR3 spans 12 amino acids. Germline lookup yields CDR1 SGHVS and CDR2 FNYEAQ. V was cut by 0 bases and J by 9 bases, with 9 bases left in between. This chain's CDR3 is CASSLAQDRQYF. CDR3 DNA: TGTGCCAGCAGCTTAGCCCAGGACCGGCAGTACTTC.

This clonotype was seen only a few times. This rearrangement joins TRBV3-1 to TRBJ1-4; D is perhaps TRBD1 (6 bases). Trimming took off 1 base at V and 3 bases at J, with 9 bases between the two ends. CDR3 length: 15 amino acids. The germline gives CDR1 LGHDT, CDR2 YNNKEL (reference sequence). The CDR3 nucleotides are TGTGCCAGCAGCCAAGCGGGACATTCTAATGAAAAACTGTTTTTT. This translates into CASSQAGHSNEKLFF.

This clonotype was seen a handful of times. The V call is TRBV20-1, the J call TRBJ1-2; D is undetermined. CDR3 length equals 12 residues. The germline gives CDR1 DFQATT, CDR2 SNEGSKA (reference sequence). V was shortened by 3 bases and J by 1 base, with 6 bases between the two germline ends. Here the CDR3 DNA reads TGCAGTGCTAGTATAGTTAACTATGGCTACACCTTC. This gives the protein CSASIVNYGYTF.

This sequence joins TRBV5-1 and TRBJ1-2, with TRBD1 as a possible D gene (6 bases). Germline lookup yields CDR1 SGHRS and CDR2 YFSETQ. V shed 0 bases and J shed 2 bases, with 11 bases lying between them. The CDR3 consists of 15 residues. The CDR3 bases are TGCGCCAGCAGCTTGGCCCCGGACAGCAACTATGGCTACACCTTC. It yields the protein CASSLAPDSNYGYTF.

There are a few counts of this clonotype. The chain couples TRBV20-1 to TRBJ2-7; possibly TRBD1 for D (6 bases). CDR1 and CDR2 from the germline V gene are DFQATT and SNEGSKA (reference sequence). The CDR3 consists of 13 residues. The CDR3 loop reads CSFPRDNSYEQYF. The DNA for the CDR3 is TGCAGCTTCCCCCGGGACAACTCCTACGAGCAGTACTTC.

The chain uses TRBV12-3 or TRBV12-4 and TRBJ1-1, with D perhaps matching TRBD1 (5 bases). With 1 base removed from V and 4 bases from J, the gap between germline ends came to 19 bases. This CDR3 is 17 amino acids long. The CDR3 nucleotides read TGTGCCAGCAGTTTAGTCGGGGAAGCAGGGTGGGGCACTGAAGCTTTCTTT. Protein: CASSLVGEAGWGTEAFF.

This clonotype was seen more than once but under ten times. The chain is built from TRBV5-1 and TRBJ2-3, with 12 bases fitting TRBD2. The junction had 8 bases not matched to a gene; V was cut back by 3 bases and J by 6 bases. The CDR3 is 16 residues long. From germline, CDR1 is SGHRS and CDR2 YFSETQ. The CDR3 coding sequence is TGCGCCAGCAGCTCCTCCTCTAGCGGGAGGGCGGATACGCAGTATTTT. The encoded protein is CASSSSSSGRADTQYF.

This clonotype has only a few counts. The chain employs TRBV24-1 and TRBJ1-2; no clear D gene. CDR3 size: 16 residues. The V and J ends lost 3 bases and 2 bases respectively, with 15 bases between them. Germline values: CDR1 KGHDR, CDR2 SFDVKD. The CDR3 DNA reads TGTGCCACCAGTGATCCCTTCGCCGGCGGAAACTATGGCTACACCTTC. It is translated as CATSDPFAGGNYGYTF.

The J gene is TRBJ2-7, the V gene TRBV5-1, with D hard to call. Germline V gene sequence: CDR1 SGHRS, CDR2 YFSETQ. V lost 0 bases and J 3 bases, leaving 16 bases between the germline ends. The CDR3 consists of 16 residues. CDR3 in DNA: TGCGCCAGCAGCTTGGGTTGGCAGGAATTAATCTACGAGCAGTACTTC. It specifies CASSLGWQELIYEQYF.

This chain uses TRBV14 with TRBJ2-7; no reliable D call. The CDR3 consists of 14 residues. CDR1 and CDR2 (germline): SGHDN, FVKESK. V lost 0 bases to trimming and J lost 2 bases, with 8 bases between them. The CDR3 spells CASSQEGLPYEQYF. Written as DNA, the CDR3 is TGTGCCAGCAGCCAAGAGGGTCTGCCCTACGAGCAGTACTTC. Based on the CDR3 plus reference TRBV14 and TRBJ2-7, the full variable domain is EAGVTQFPSHSVIEKGQTVTLRCDPISGHDNLYWYRRVMGKEIKFLLHFVKESKQDESGMPNNRFLAERTGGTYSTLKVQPAELEDSGVYFCASSQEGLPYEQYFGPGTRLTVT.

This clonotype appeared a single time. The V gene is TRBV13, the J gene TRBJ2-7, with D possibly being TRBD1 (6 bases). The CDR3 covers 12 residues. CDR1 and CDR2 from the germline V gene are PRHDT and FYEKMQ (reference sequence). Trimming left V 5 bases short and J 6 bases short, with 11 bases between. The CDR3, as DNA: TGTGCCAGCAGCCCGGGACACCGCGAGCAGTACTTC. Translating gives CASSPGHREQYF. The complete variable domain, with remaining parts taken from reference TRBV13 and TRBJ2-7, reads AAGVIQSPRHLIKEKRETATLKCYPIPRHDTVYWYQQGPGQDPQFLISFYEKMQSDKGSIPDRFSAQQFSDYHSELNMSSLELGDSALYFCASSPGHREQYFGPGTRLTVT.

This clonotype was detected only a few times. This sequence joins TRBV7-9 and TRBJ2-3; 15 bases line up with TRBD2. V was pared by 5 bases and J by 8 bases, with 5 bases of the junction left unmatched. The CDR3 is made up of 15 amino acids. The germline V gene has CDR1 SEHNR and CDR2 FQNEAQ (reference sequence). The CDR3 here is CASSPGLAGGVTQYF. The CDR3, as DNA: TGTGCCAGCAGCCCCGGACTAGCGGGGGGGGTTACGCAGTATTTT.

This clonotype was seen a few times. The chain uses TRBV24-1 and TRBJ2-6; D gene ambiguous. The germline gives CDR1 KGHDR, CDR2 SFDVKD. The CDR3 covers 13 residues. Trimming took 10 bases from V and 0 from J, leaving 6 bases between them. CDR3 loop: CATTSSGANVLTF. For the CDR3, the DNA is TGTGCCACTACAAGCTCTGGGGCCAACGTCCTGACTTTC.

This clonotype was picked up a small number of times. V usage is TRBV20-1 and J usage is TRBJ2-1; 16 positions agree with TRBD2. J was trimmed by 4 bases and V by 2 bases; bases with no gene match: 14. The germline CDR1 and CDR2 sequences are DFQATT and SNEGSKA (reference sequence). The CDR3 spans 20 residues. The CDR3 here is CSARNRQGLAGGPRYNEQFF. DNA for the CDR3: TGCAGTGCTAGAAACCGCCAGGGACTAGCGGGAGGGCCAAGGTACAATGAGCAGTTCTTC.

The chain couples TRBV7-2 to TRBJ1-2; 10 nucleotides match TRBD1. The CDR3 has 15 residues. The germline V gene encodes CDR1 SGHTA and CDR2 FQGNSA. V lost 4 bases to trimming and J lost 4 bases; unmatched junction nucleotides: 6. The CDR3 here is CASSSRTGGLYGYTF. The DNA for the CDR3 is TGTGCCAGCAGCTCGAGGACAGGGGGGCTCTATGGCTACACCTTC.

The chain is built from TRBV20-1 and TRBJ2-1; D is unresolved. The V and J ends lost 3 bases and 5 bases respectively, with 17 bases between them. CDR1 is DFQATT and CDR2 is SNEGSKA in the germline V gene (reference sequence). The length of the CDR3 is 15 residues. The CDR3 DNA follows: TGCAGTGCTAGGGGTACGCTGAGCATTGACAATGAGCAGTTCTTC. It yields the protein CSARGTLSIDNEQFF.

The V call is TRBV29-1, the J call TRBJ2-7, with a weak D call TRBD2 (6 bases). Germline CDR1 and CDR2: SQVTM and ANQGSEA. Trimming took 6 bases from V and 2 from J, leaving 11 bases between them. The CDR3 is 12 amino acids. DNA for the CDR3: TGCAGCGTCCGGGACTTAGCCTACGAGCAGTACTTC. Its protein is CSVRDLAYEQYF.

There are a few counts of this clonotype. The chain joins TRBV7-3 to TRBJ1-1, with TRBD1 identical over 7 bases. V was clipped by 9 bases and J by 0 bases; unmatched bases: 7. CDR1 and CDR2 (germline): SGHTA, FQGTGA. The CDR3 runs to 14 residues. The CDR3: CASSQGGMNTEAFF. The DNA for the CDR3 is TGTGCCAGTTCCCAGGGGGGCATGAACACTGAAGCTTTCTTT.

The genes are TRBV20-1 and TRBJ1-1, with TRBD1 matching over 7 bases. Germline V lookup: CDR1 DFQATT, CDR2 SNEGSKA (reference sequence). The CDR3 is 12 amino acids. The CDR3 loop is CRPGQMNTEAFF. The CDR3 nucleotides are TGCAGGCCGGGACAGATGAACACTGAAGCTTTCTTT.

V and J are TRBV6-1 and TRBJ1-1; D unresolved. The CDR3 extends over 18 amino acids. The germline V gene has CDR1 MNHNS and CDR2 SASEGT. The V and J ends lost 9 bases and 4 bases respectively, with 30 bases between them. Written as DNA, the CDR3 is TGTGCCAGTTTGGGGATTTACCCGACCCACTTCTGGGGCACTGAAGCTTTCTTT. Its translation: CASLGIYPTHFWGTEAFF.

This clonotype has a handful of counts. This rearrangement joins TRBV24-1 to TRBJ2-7; D possibly corresponds to TRBD2 (5 bases). This CDR3 is 12 amino acids long. The V end was cut by 7 bases, the J end by 2 bases, with 8 bases between. Germline values: CDR1 KGHDR, CDR2 SFDVKD. In DNA, the CDR3 is TGTGCCACCAGCCCCGGGGCCTACGAGCAGTACTTC. Protein product: CATSPGAYEQYF.

This clonotype appeared a single time. This chain connects TRBV4-1 to TRBJ2-3; TRBD1 matches 9 bases. The J segment lost 2 bases and the V segment lost 5 bases, leaving 8 bases of the junction unmatched. Per germline, CDR1 MGHRA and CDR2 YSYEKL. The CDR3 runs to 16 residues. The CDR3 loop reads CASSSTTGGFTDTQYF. The CDR3 coding sequence is TGCGCCAGCAGCTCCACGACAGGGGGTTTCACAGATACGCAGTATTTT.

Comment on this clonotype: It is unclear where the CDR3 begins or ends on the DNA, so no DNA is shown, and the CDR3 is as TCRdb lists it. V gene TRBV6-5 combines with J gene TRBJ1-1. Looked up from germline, CDR1 is MNHEY and CDR2 is SVGAGI. Including both end residues, the CDR3 is 15 amino acids long. The CDR3 sequence is CASSTSFGWNTEAFF.

The V and J genes are TRBV7-3 and TRBJ2-2, with 9 bases that match TRBD2. Germline-derived CDR1 and CDR2 are SGHTA and FQGTGA. This CDR3 comprises 15 residues. V was clipped by 3 bases and J by 4 bases; unmatched bases: 3. The CDR3 DNA follows: TGTGCCAGCAGCTTTTCTAGCGGGACCACCGGGGAGCTGTTTTTT. The encoded protein is CASSFSSGTTGELFF.

This clonotype was seen a single time. The chain uses TRBV9 and TRBJ1-1; D gene unclear. The germline gives CDR1 SGDLS, CDR2 YYNGEE. V was pared by 0 bases and J by 2 bases, with 8 bases between. This CDR3 region has 14 residues. CDR3 nucleotides: TGTGCCAGCAGCGTAGGTGCGGATAACACTGAAGCTTTCTTT. This codes for CASSVGADNTEAFF.

This clonotype was recorded a few times. This chain links TRBV6-5 with TRBJ1-2; 9 nucleotides align to TRBD1. The V segment lost 2 bases and the J segment 2 bases; nucleotides outside the gene matches: 3. This CDR3 contains 15 residues. Germline CDR1 MNHEY, CDR2 SVGAGI. This CDR3 is CASSYDGTGNYGYTF. In DNA form, the CDR3 reads TGTGCCAGCAGTTACGATGGGACAGGGAACTATGGCTACACCTTC.

The chain employs TRBV27 and TRBJ1-6, with D maybe TRBD1 (5 bases). The germline V and J ends were trimmed by 6 bases and 9 bases, with 15 bases remaining between them. Looked up from germline, CDR1 is MNHEY and CDR2 is SMNVEV (reference sequence). This CDR3 has 14 residues. This CDR3 is CASSLGPPSSPLHF. For the CDR3, the DNA is TGTGCCAGCAGCCTGGGGCCTCCTAGTTCACCCCTCCACTTT.

The CDR3 region is CASSYSRSAVNSPLHF. The CDR3 DNA sequence: TGTGCCAGCAGTTACTCGCGGTCAGCTGTAAATTCACCCCTCCACTTT. The chain combines TRBV6-5 with TRBJ1-6; D not resolved. The CDR3 sequence is 16 residues long. Germline V gene lookup returns CDR1 MNHEY and CDR2 SVGAGI. V shed 0 bases and J shed 7 bases, with 13 bases lying between them.